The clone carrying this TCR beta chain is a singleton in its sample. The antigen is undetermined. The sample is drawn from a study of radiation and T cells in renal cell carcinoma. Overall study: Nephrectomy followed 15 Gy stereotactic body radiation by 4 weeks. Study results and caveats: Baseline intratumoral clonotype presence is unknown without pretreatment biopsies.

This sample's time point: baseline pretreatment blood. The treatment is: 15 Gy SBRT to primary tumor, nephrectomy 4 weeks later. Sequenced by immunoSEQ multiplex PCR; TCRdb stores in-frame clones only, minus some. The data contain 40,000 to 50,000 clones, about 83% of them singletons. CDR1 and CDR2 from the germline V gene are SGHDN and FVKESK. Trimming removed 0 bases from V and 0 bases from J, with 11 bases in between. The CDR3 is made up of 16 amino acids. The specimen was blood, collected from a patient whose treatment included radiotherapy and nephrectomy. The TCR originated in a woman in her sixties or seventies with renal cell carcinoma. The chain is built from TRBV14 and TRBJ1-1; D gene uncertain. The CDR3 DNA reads TGTGCCAGCAGCCAAGAAAGATTACGGATGAACACTGAAGCTTTCTTT. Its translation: CASSQERLRMNTEAFF.